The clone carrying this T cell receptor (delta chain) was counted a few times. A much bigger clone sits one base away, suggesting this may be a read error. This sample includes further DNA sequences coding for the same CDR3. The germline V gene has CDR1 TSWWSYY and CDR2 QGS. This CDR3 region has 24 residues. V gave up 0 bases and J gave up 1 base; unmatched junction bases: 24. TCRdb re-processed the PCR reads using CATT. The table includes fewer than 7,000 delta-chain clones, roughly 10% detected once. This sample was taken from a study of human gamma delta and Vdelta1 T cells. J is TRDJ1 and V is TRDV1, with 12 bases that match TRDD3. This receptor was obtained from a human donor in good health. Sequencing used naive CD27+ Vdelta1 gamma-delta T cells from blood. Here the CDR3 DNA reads TGTGCTCTTGGGGAACTCAGGCCTTCCCGCCGACACTGGGGGATACAGGGGGCCACCGATAAACTCATCTTT. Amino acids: CALGELRPSRRHWGIQGATDKLIF.